Presented here are 6 T cell receptor beta chains from one specimen sequenced in a study of T cell responses to AZD1222 COVID-19 vaccine. Generated by immunoSEQ multiplex PCR, the TCRdb table keeps only in-frame clones and is missing some. The sample shows about 73,000 clones, more than 70% of them seen only once. Sequenced here: peripheral blood, sampled on day 0 of AZD1222 vaccination. The receptors were gathered from an adult in good health.

This rearrangement joins TRBV6-5 to TRBJ1-5; 8 bases agree with TRBD1. The CDR3 sequence is 14 residues long. V shed 5 bases and J 5 bases; nucleotides not matched to a gene: 5. Germline assignment: CDR1 MNHEY and CDR2 SVGAGI. CDR3 protein: CASSHRGMDQPQHF. DNA of the CDR3: TGTGCCAGCAGTCACAGGGGGATGGATCAGCCCCAGCATTTT.

The chain combines TRBV4-2 with TRBJ2-7, with TRBD1 as a possible D gene (6 bases). Between the trimmed V and J ends, which lost 8 bases and 0 bases, there was a span of 17 bases. In germline, CDR1 is LGHNA, CDR2 YNFKEQ. CDR3 length: 15 residues. CDR3 in DNA: TGTGCCAGCCAGCGGCAGTCGACAGGCTCCTACGAGCAGTACTTC. Amino acid sequence: CASQRQSTGSYEQYF.

The DNA of the CDR3 is TGTGCCAGCAGCTTAGACGGACTAGCGGGTAGGGGCGAGCAGTACTTC. Translating gives CASSLDGLAGRGEQYF. The chain links TRBV11-2 to TRBJ2-7, with 11 nucleotides matching TRBD2. CDR3 length equals 16 residues. Germline CDR1 and CDR2: SGHAT and FQNNGV. V lost 0 bases, J lost 6 bases, and 7 bases stayed unmatched.

This chain joins TRBV2 and TRBJ2-1, with D unresolved. The V gene's germline CDR1 is SNHLY and CDR2 FYNNEI. This CDR3 spans 16 amino acids. With 0 bases removed from V and 4 bases from J, the gap between germline ends came to 13 bases. CDR3 sequence: CASSEALSVTYNEQFF. The CDR3, as DNA: TGTGCCAGCAGTGAAGCGCTCTCGGTCACTTACAATGAGCAGTTCTTC.

This chain connects TRBV6-5 to TRBJ2-2; D unclear. This CDR3 contains 14 residues. V was cut by 7 bases and J by 2 bases, with 11 bases left in between. Germline CDR1 is MNHEY and CDR2 is SVGAGI. CDR3: CASKGTENTGELFF. The CDR3 coding sequence is TGTGCCAGCAAGGGTACGGAAAACACCGGGGAGCTGTTTTTT.

This chain links TRBV5-6 with TRBJ2-1; TRBD1 agrees at 9 bases. CDR3 size: 15 residues. The germline gives CDR1 SGHDT, CDR2 YYEEEE. The trim removed 4 bases at V and 3 bases at J, leaving 5 bases unmatched. For the CDR3, the DNA is TGTGCCAGCAGCCCCGGGACAGGGATCTACAATGAGCAGTTCTTC. Amino acids: CASSPGTGIYNEQFF.